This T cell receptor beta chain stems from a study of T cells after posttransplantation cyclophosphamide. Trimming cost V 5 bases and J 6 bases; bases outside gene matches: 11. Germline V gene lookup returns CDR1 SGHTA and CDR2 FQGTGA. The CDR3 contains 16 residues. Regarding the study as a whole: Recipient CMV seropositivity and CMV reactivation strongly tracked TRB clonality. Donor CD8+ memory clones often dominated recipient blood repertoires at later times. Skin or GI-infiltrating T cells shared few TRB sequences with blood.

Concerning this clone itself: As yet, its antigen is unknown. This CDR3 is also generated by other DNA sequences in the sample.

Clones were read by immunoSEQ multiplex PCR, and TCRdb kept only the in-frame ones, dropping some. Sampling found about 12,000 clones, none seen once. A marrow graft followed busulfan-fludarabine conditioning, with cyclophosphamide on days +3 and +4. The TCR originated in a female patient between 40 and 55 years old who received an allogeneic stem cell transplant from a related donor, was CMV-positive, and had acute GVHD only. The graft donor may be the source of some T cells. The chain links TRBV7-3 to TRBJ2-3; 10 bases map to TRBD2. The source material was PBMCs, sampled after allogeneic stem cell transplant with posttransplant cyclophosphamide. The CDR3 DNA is TGTGCCAGCAGCCTAGCCTCTAGCGGGAGTTCGGATACGCAGTATTTT. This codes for CASSLASSGSSDTQYF. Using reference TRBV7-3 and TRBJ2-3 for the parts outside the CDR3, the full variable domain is GAGVSQTPSNKVTEKGKYVELRCDPISGHTALYWYRQSLGQGPEFLIYFQGTGAADDSGLPNDRFFAVRPEGSVSTLKIQRTERGDSAVYLCASSLASSGSSDTQYFGPGTRLTVL.